This T cell receptor beta chain was sequenced in a study of CD8+ T cells in alopecia areata. Whole-study results and caveats: Alopecia totalis/universalis scalp especially showed more expanded CD8+ clones than normal scalp. Scalp sequencing also captures normal skin's resident alphabeta T cells. Patients showed less clear TCR sequence sharing than mice, possibly partly because of HLA diversity.

CDR1 is LGHNA and CDR2 is YSLEER in the germline V gene. The CDR3 sequence is 14 residues long. V was trimmed by 0 bases and J by 3 bases, leaving 9 bases between them. cDNA reverse transcribed from extracted RNA served as the sequencing template. Using immunoSEQ multiplex PCR, the repertoire was profiled, and TCRdb retains in-frame clones only, with some absent. Here the sample spans 95,000 to 120,000 clones, approximately 60% being singletons. Separation by sorting yielded CD4+ and CD8+ T cells from PBMCs. As regards this clone: What it binds is not known.

This chain connects TRBV4-3 to TRBJ2-7, with a tentative D call TRBD1 (6 bases). The specimen was CD8+ T cells sorted from blood. The source of this sequence is a human donor in good health. The CDR3 spells CASSQEYRVYEQYF. The DNA of the CDR3 is TGCGCCAGCAGCCAAGAATACAGGGTCTACGAGCAGTACTTC.